This T cell receptor beta chain was recorded in a study of T-cell reconstitution after alpha-beta-depleted transplantation in children. Study-wide points: The main origin of T-cell counts and diversity one year after transplant was newly produced T cells. About two months after transplant, alpha-beta T cells reportedly came from several hundred expanded graft clones.

As for this clonotype: Its antigen remains unknown.

Preparation of the TCRbeta library used unique molecular identifiers. TCRdb itself ran the PCR reads through MiXCR, one entry per CDR3 protein. The sample has about 980,000 distinct CDR3 sequences; less than 30% are singletons. The CDR3 has 16 residues. Germline lookup yields CDR1 ENHRY and CDR2 SYGVKD. Deletions cut 4 bases from V and 3 bases from J, with 18 bases between. This sequence was found in a boy less than two years old who had a stem cell transplant for SCID, so the T cells may come from the graft donor. V and J are TRBV10-3 and TRBJ2-5; D is possibly TRBD2 (6 bases). Here the sequenced sample was PBMCs, mostly from graft donor cells, taken 360 days after TCRalphabeta/CD19-depleted stem cell transplant. The CDR3 reads CAISAQRVRSEETQYF. CDR3 DNA: TGTGCCATCAGTGCCCAGCGGGTGAGAAGTGAAGAGACCCAGTACTTC.